A selection of T cell receptor beta chains follows, all from one sample in a study of blood T cell repertoires in COVID-19. The assay was immunoSEQ multiplex PCR, and TCRdb's table has in-frame clones only and misses some. The table lists 42,000 or so clones, roughly nine tenths of them singletons. Input material: peripheral blood. The receptors were sampled from a man aged 50 or older with active COVID-19. The CDR3 runs from the conserved cysteine through the conserved F or W. Fields, in order: D gene, clone size, V gene, CDR3 length, J gene, CDR3 protein, CDR3 DNA. D genes are given only for firm matches. The size field is filled for only some rows; it gives once, few, many or a size class.

>NA|NA|TRBV28|15|TRBJ2-3
CASSPDRITTDTQYF
TGTGCCAGCAGTCCCGACAGGATAACCACAGATACGCAGTATTTT
>NA|NA|TRBV14|12|TRBJ2-7
CASSQLSYEQYF
TGTGCCAGCAGCCAACTATCCTACGAGCAGTACTTC
>NA|NA|TRBV30|16|TRBJ1-4
CAWKSPAAKLNEKLFF
TGTGCCTGGAAATCCCCGGCGGCCAAGCTTAATGAAAAACTGTTTTTT
>NA|NA|TRBV5-1|15|TRBJ2-1
CASSLFQVELNEQFF
TGCGCCAGCAGCTTGTTCCAGGTAGAACTCAATGAGCAGTTCTTC
>NA|NA|TRBV29-1|12|TRBJ2-5
CSVLGSAETQYF
TGCAGCGTTCTAGGTTCGGCAGAGACCCAGTACTTC
>NA|once|TRBV24-1|13|TRBJ1-2
CATSEADSRGYTF
TGTGCCACCAGTGAAGCAGACAGTCGGGGCTACACCTTC
>NA|NA|TRBV27|15|TRBJ1-2
CASREAGGTNYGYTF
TGTGCCAGCAGGGAGGCGGGGGGGACCAACTATGGCTACACCTTC
>TRBD2|NA|TRBV7-3|15|TRBJ2-1
CASSFGRASYNEQFF
TGTGCCAGCAGCTTCGGGAGGGCATCCTACAATGAGCAGTTCTTC
>NA|NA|TRBV10-3|12|TRBJ1-1
CAISEYRAEAFF
TGTGCCATCAGTGAGTACCGGGCTGAAGCTTTCTTT
>NA|NA|TRBV7-3|14|TRBJ2-1
CASSLAGSNNEQFF
TGTGCCAGCAGCTTAGCGGGTTCGAACAATGAGCAGTTCTTC
>NA|NA|TRBV28|14|TRBJ1-5
CASSLAQGGQPQHF
TGTGCCAGCAGTTTAGCCCAGGGCGGTCAGCCCCAGCATTTT
>NA|once|TRBV7-8|13|TRBJ1-1
CASSLGEYTEAFF
TGTGCCAGCAGCTTAGGGGAGTACACTGAAGCTTTCTTT
>TRBD2|NA|TRBV7-8|17|TRBJ2-1
CASSTRLAGVTYNEQFF
TGTGCCAGCAGCACCAGGCTAGCGGGAGTCACCTACAATGAGCAGTTCTTC
>TRBD2|NA|TRBV19|15|TRBJ2-3
CASRPGLGIGDTQYF
TGTGCCAGTAGACCGGGACTAGGAATTGGCGATACGCAGTATTTT
>TRBD1|NA|TRBV6-5|15|TRBJ1-1
CASRPGTGVGTEAFF
TGTGCCAGCCGTCCCGGGACAGGGGTTGGGACTGAAGCTTTCTTT
>NA|NA|TRBV12-3/TRBV12-4|13|TRBJ1-2
CASTPPGQSGYTF
TGTGCCAGCACCCCACCCGGACAATCTGGCTACACCTTC
>NA|NA|TRBV27|14|TRBJ1-1
CASSNIRPGTEAFF
TGTGCCAGCAGCAACATTCGCCCGGGGACTGAAGCTTTCTTT
>NA|NA|TRBV12-3/TRBV12-4|12|TRBJ2-3
CASSALEQIQYF
TGTGCCAGCAGCGCCCTAGAGCAAATACAGTATTTT
>NA|NA|TRBV28|16|TRBJ1-5
CASSLAGVWPNQPQHF
TGTGCCAGCAGTTTGGCCGGAGTCTGGCCAAATCAGCCCCAGCATTTT
>TRBD1|NA|TRBV19|15|TRBJ2-5
CASSIGNRGGETQYF
TGTGCCAGTAGTATAGGGAACAGGGGCGGAGAGACCCAGTACTTC